This T cell receptor beta chain was found in a study of T cell repertoires in cytomegalovirus infection. TCRdb used MiXCR to reprocess the reads, holding one entry per CDR3 protein. Among about 130,000 distinct CDR3 sequences listed, more than 25% were seen once. In regard to this clonotype: The antigen is undetermined.

This CDR3 has 14 residues. The germline gives CDR1 SGHDN, CDR2 FVKESK. The V segment lost 4 bases and the J segment 5 bases; nucleotides outside the gene matches: 6. The TCR comes from a human donor in good health (CMV status not recorded). Some clones in this sample may be carry-over from other donors' samples. The chain combines TRBV14 with TRBJ2-5, with 8 bases fitting TRBD1. This sample comprised CD8+ T cells from cultured PBMCs, obtained from culture after CMV antigen stimulation. The DNA for the CDR3 is TGTGCCAGCAGCCTACAGGGGGTCAGGGAGACCCAGTACTTC. Encoded protein: CASSLQGVRETQYF. Full variable domain (missing parts from reference TRBV14 and TRBJ2-5): EAGVTQFPSHSVIEKGQTVTLRCDPISGHDNLYWYRRVMGKEIKFLLHFVKESKQDESGMPNNRFLAERTGGTYSTLKVQPAELEDSGVYFCASSLQGVRETQYFGPGTRLLVL.